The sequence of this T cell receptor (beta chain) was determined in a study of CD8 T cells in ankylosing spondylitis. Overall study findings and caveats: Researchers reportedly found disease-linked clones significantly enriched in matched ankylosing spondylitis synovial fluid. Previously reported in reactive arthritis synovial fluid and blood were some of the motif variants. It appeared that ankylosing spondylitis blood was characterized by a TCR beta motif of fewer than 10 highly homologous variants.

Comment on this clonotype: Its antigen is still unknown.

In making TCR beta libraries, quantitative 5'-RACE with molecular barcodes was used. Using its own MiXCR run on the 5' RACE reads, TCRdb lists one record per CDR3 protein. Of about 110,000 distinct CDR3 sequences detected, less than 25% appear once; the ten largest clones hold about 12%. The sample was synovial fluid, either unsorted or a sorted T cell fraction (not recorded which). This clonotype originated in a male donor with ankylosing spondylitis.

CDR3 sequence: CASSHPLVGTQYF. The CDR3 DNA sequence: TGTGCCAGCAGTCATCCCCTTGTGGGGACCCAGTACTTC. The chain combines TRBV25-1 with TRBJ2-5; D gene uncertain. The CDR3 sequence is 13 residues long. Germline CDR1 and CDR2: MGHDK and SYGVNS. The V gene lost 5 bases and the J gene lost 7 bases, with 14 bases spanning the gap.